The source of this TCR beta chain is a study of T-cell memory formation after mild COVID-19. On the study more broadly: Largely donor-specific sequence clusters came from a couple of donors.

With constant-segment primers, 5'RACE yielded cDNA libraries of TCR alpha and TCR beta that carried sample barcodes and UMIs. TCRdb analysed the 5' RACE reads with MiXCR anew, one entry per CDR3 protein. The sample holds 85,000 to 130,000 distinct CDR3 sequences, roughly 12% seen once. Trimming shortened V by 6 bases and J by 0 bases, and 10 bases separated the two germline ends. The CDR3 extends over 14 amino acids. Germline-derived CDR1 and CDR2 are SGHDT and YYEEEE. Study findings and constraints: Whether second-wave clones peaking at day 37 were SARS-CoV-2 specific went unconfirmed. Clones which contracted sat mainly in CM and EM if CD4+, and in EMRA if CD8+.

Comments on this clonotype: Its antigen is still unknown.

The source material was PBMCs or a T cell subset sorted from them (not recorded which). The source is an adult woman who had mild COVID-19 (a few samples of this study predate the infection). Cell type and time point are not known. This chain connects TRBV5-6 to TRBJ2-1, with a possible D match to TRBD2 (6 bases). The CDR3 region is CASTHGGSYNEQFF. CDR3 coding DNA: TGTGCCAGCACCCACGGGGGCTCCTACAATGAGCAGTTCTTC.